The 14 T cell receptor beta chains given below trace back to one sample, sequenced in a study of blood T cell repertoires in COVID-19. Clones were sequenced by immunoSEQ multiplex PCR, and TCRdb holds only the in-frame ones, with some missing. In the table there are about 190,000 clones, about 80% of which are singletons. The sample comprised peripheral blood. Receptors were obtained from a man between 60 and 75 years old with acute or convalescent COVID-19.

This chain joins TRBV9 and TRBJ2-7, with 7 bases matching TRBD1. The V gene end was trimmed by 1 base and the J gene end by 3 bases; junction bases not matched to a gene: 4. This CDR3 has 14 amino acids. Per the germline V gene, CDR1 is SGDLS and CDR2 is YYNGEE. CDR3 DNA: TGTGCCAGCAGCGTAACAGGGGCCAACTACGAGCAGTACTTC. Translation gives CASSVTGANYEQYF. Using reference TRBV9 and TRBJ2-7 for the parts outside the CDR3, the full variable domain is DSGVTQTPKHLITATGQRVTLRCSPRSGDLSVYWYQQSLDQGLQFLIQYYNGEERAKGNILERFSAQQFPDLHSELNLSSLELGDSALYFCASSVTGANYEQYFGPGTRLTVT.

The rearrangement joins TRBV5-1 to TRBJ1-1; D is uncertain. CDR3 length equals 12 residues. Deletions cut 0 bases from V and 7 bases from J, with 7 bases between. Germline lookup yields CDR1 SGHRS and CDR2 YFSETQ. The CDR3 DNA is TGCGCCAGCAGCTTGGTCGGGAGTGAAGCTTTCTTT. Protein product: CASSLVGSEAFF.

The chain joins TRBV7-8 to TRBJ2-3, with TRBD2 matching over 9 bases. This CDR3 region has 18 residues. J lost 4 bases, V lost 1 base, and 12 bases had no gene match. Germline CDR1 and CDR2: SGHVS and FQNEAQ. DNA of the CDR3: TGTGCCAGCAGCTTAGATAACGTAGCGGGGGCAGTAGCAGATACGCAGTATTTT. Translating it yields CASSLDNVAGAVADTQYF.

V usage is TRBV6-5 and J usage is TRBJ1-6, with 7 nucleotides matching TRBD1. The CDR3 is 14 amino acids. Trimming took 6 bases from V and 4 from J; bases not matched to a gene: 3. The germline V gene encodes CDR1 MNHEY and CDR2 SVGAGI. The CDR3 DNA sequence: TGTGCCAGCAGGTCGACAGGGTATAATTCACCCCTCCACTTT. The encoded protein is CASRSTGYNSPLHF.

In this sample, this clone turned up a few times. V is TRBV27 and J is TRBJ2-2; 8 nucleotides line up with TRBD2. Looked up from germline, CDR1 is MNHEY and CDR2 is SMNVEV (reference sequence). V shed 6 bases, J shed 4 bases, and the junction held 10 bases outside the gene matches. The CDR3 runs 16 residues. Here the CDR3 reads CASRGAAGGGTGELFF. The CDR3 DNA reads as TGTGCCAGCAGGGGTGCGGCGGGAGGTGGCACCGGGGAGCTGTTTTTT.

The CDR3 nucleotides read TGCAGCGCCCGACAGGGATGGACTGAAGCTTTCTTT. It specifies CSARQGWTEAFF. This chain links TRBV29-1 with TRBJ1-1, with TRBD1 matching 7 bases. The germline V gene has CDR1 SQVTM and CDR2 ANQGSEA. CDR3 length: 12 residues. After removal of 7 bases from V and 5 bases from J, the junction contained 7 bases not matched to a gene.

The V gene is TRBV5-6, the J gene TRBJ1-2, with TRBD1 identical over 7 bases. The junction had 6 bases not matched to a gene; V was cut back by 0 bases and J by 7 bases. This CDR3 contains 14 residues. In germline, CDR1 is SGHDT, CDR2 YYEEEE. The CDR3 nucleotides read TGTGCCAGCAGCTTGGCTACAGGGGCTGGTGGCTACACCTTC. Translation gives CASSLATGAGGYTF.

This clone occurred many times. The V gene is TRBV4-2, the J gene TRBJ2-3; D remains ambiguous. V dropped 1 base and J dropped 6 bases, with 8 bases sitting between them. The CDR3 totals 13 residues. Germline V CDR1 and CDR2: LGHNA, YNFKEQ. CDR3 region: CASSQGGRDTQYF. The DNA for the CDR3 is TGTGCCAGCAGCCAAGGAGGTCGGGATACGCAGTATTTT.

DNA for the CDR3: TGTGCCAGCAGCTTAGGGGGAGGTATCAATCATCTTCATGGCGAGCAGTACTTC. The encoded protein is CASSLGGGINHLHGEQYF. This chain uses TRBV11-2 with TRBJ2-7, with TRBD2 as a possible D gene (6 bases). This CDR3 spans 18 amino acids. The ends were cut back, 1 base at V and 6 bases at J, with 25 bases in the middle. CDR1 is SGHAT, CDR2 FQNNGV, per germline.

This clone has only one observation. J is TRBJ2-1 and V is TRBV25-1, with D possibly matching TRBD1 (6 bases). The CDR3 consists of 17 residues. Germline V gene lookup returns CDR1 MGHDK and CDR2 SYGVNS. V was shortened by 0 bases and J by 6 bases, with 18 bases between the two germline ends. The CDR3 DNA follows: TGTGCCAGCAGTGAATATGGCAGGGGAGTTAGTAGCAATGAGCAGTTCTTC. It codes for CASSEYGRGVSSNEQFF.

The DNA for the CDR3 is TGTGCCAGCAGTTACTCACCGGGGGGCGCCTACGAGCAGTACTTC. It specifies CASSYSPGGAYEQYF. The chain joins TRBV6-5 to TRBJ2-7, with D maybe TRBD2 (7 bases). V shed 0 bases and J shed 2 bases, with 11 bases lying between them. Germline CDR1 reads MNHEY; CDR2 reads SVGAGI. The CDR3 length is 15 residues.

The chain has TRBV6-1 and TRBJ1-1, with D possibly TRBD1 on 5 matching bases. Germline V gene sequence: CDR1 MNHNS, CDR2 SASEGT. The CDR3 consists of 15 residues. Deletions cut 2 bases from V and 1 base from J, with 11 bases between. The CDR3 DNA is TGTGCCAGCAGTGAAATGCAGGGCGGGAACACTGAAGCTTTCTTT. Translation gives CASSEMQGGNTEAFF.

This rearrangement joins TRBV28 to TRBJ2-5, with a tentative D call TRBD1 (6 bases). Deletions cut 5 bases from V and 5 bases from J, with 9 bases between. The germline V gene encodes CDR1 MDHEN and CDR2 SYDVKM. The CDR3 consists of 12 residues. CDR3 bases: TGTGCCAGCAGTCAGGGGAAGGAGACCCAGTACTTC. Translation gives CASSQGKETQYF.

The J gene is TRBJ1-1, the V gene TRBV2; 8 bases map to TRBD1. Germline CDR1 reads SNHLY; CDR2 reads FYNNEI. This CDR3 region has 14 residues. Losses at the gene ends were 6 bases for V and 5 bases for J; bases not matched to a gene: 8. CDR3 residues: CASSPTGGGTEAFF. The CDR3 coding sequence is TGTGCCAGCAGCCCCACAGGGGGGGGGACTGAAGCTTTCTTT.